This is a list of T cell receptor beta chains from one sample in a study of cytomegalovirus exposure and HLA in healthy donors. The method was immunoSEQ multiplex PCR; TCRdb's version includes in-frame clones alone and lacks a portion of them. The listing records some 75,000 clones. Sequencing input: PBMCs. The receptors stem from a boy aged 5 to 17 in good health and CMV-seronegative. Both conserved end residues are part of each CDR3. Fields, in order: D gene, J gene, V gene, CDR3 protein, CDR3 DNA. The D gene is left open where the match is weak.

d_gene: -
j_gene: TRBJ2-1
v_gene: TRBV6-5
CDR3aa: CASSYSIVRNEQFF
CDR3nt: TGTGCCAGCAGTTACTCGATTGTGCGCAATGAGCAGTTCTTC

d_gene: -
j_gene: TRBJ1-2
v_gene: TRBV2
CDR3aa: CASSERQNYGYTF
CDR3nt: TGTGCCAGCAGTGAAAGACAGAACTATGGCTACACCTTC

d_gene: TRBD2
j_gene: TRBJ2-1
v_gene: TRBV5-6
CDR3aa: CASSFTSGAYNEQFF
CDR3nt: TGTGCCAGCAGCTTCACTAGCGGGGCCTACAATGAGCAGTTCTTC

d_gene: -
j_gene: TRBJ1-1
v_gene: TRBV7-2
CDR3aa: CASSGGSGRNTEAFF
CDR3nt: TGTGCCAGCAGCGGGGGCTCAGGAAGGAACACTGAAGCTTTCTTT

d_gene: -
j_gene: TRBJ2-7
v_gene: TRBV29-1
CDR3aa: CSVEDGSAYEQYF
CDR3nt: TGCAGCGTTGAAGACGGTTCCGCCTACGAGCAGTACTTC

d_gene: TRBD2
j_gene: TRBJ2-7
v_gene: TRBV29-1
CDR3aa: CSVETSGINEQYF
CDR3nt: TGCAGCGTTGAGACTAGCGGGATTAACGAGCAGTACTTC

d_gene: TRBD1
j_gene: TRBJ2-1
v_gene: TRBV7-6
CDR3aa: CASSSRTGSSYNEQFF
CDR3nt: TGTGCCAGCAGCTCGCGGACAGGGAGCTCCTACAATGAGCAGTTCTTC

d_gene: TRBD1
j_gene: TRBJ2-7
v_gene: TRBV6-5
CDR3aa: CASRLGTGRYEQYF
CDR3nt: TGTGCCAGCAGGCTGGGGACAGGGCGCTACGAGCAGTACTTC

d_gene: -
j_gene: TRBJ1-5
v_gene: TRBV18
CDR3aa: CASSPSVRGNNQPQHF
CDR3nt: TGTGCCAGCTCACCATCTGTCAGGGGCAACAATCAGCCCCAGCATTTT

d_gene: TRBD2
j_gene: TRBJ2-1
v_gene: TRBV19
CDR3aa: CASSMNGGGTYNEQFF
CDR3nt: TGTGCCAGTAGTATGAATGGCGGGGGGACATACAATGAGCAGTTCTTC

d_gene: TRBD2
j_gene: TRBJ2-7
v_gene: TRBV5-4
CDR3aa: CASSLGPSGSSTTTYEQYF
CDR3nt: TGTGCCAGCAGCTTGGGTCCTAGCGGGAGTTCTACCACTACCTACGAGCAGTACTTC

d_gene: TRBD1
j_gene: TRBJ1-2
v_gene: TRBV5-4
CDR3aa: CASSLKGASYGYTF
CDR3nt: TGTGCCAGCAGCTTGAAGGGGGCATCCTATGGCTACACCTTC

d_gene: -
j_gene: TRBJ2-7
v_gene: TRBV13
CDR3aa: CASSNRAATYEQYF
CDR3nt: TGTGCCAGCAGCAACAGGGCGGCGACCTACGAGCAGTACTTC

d_gene: -
j_gene: TRBJ1-2
v_gene: TRBV5-4
CDR3aa: CASSYNGRSYGYTF
CDR3nt: TGTGCCAGCAGCTACAACGGCCGGAGCTATGGCTACACCTTC

d_gene: -
j_gene: TRBJ1-4
v_gene: TRBV9
CDR3aa: CASSLRQSANEKLFF
CDR3nt: TGTGCCAGCAGCCTCCGACAGTCTGCTAATGAAAAACTGTTTTTT

d_gene: -
j_gene: TRBJ2-1
v_gene: TRBV30
CDR3aa: CAWSKSGYSDNEQFF
CDR3nt: TGTGCCTGGAGTAAGTCAGGCTACTCCGACAATGAGCAGTTCTTC

d_gene: TRBD1
j_gene: TRBJ1-5
v_gene: TRBV6-1
CDR3aa: CASIDRDRRYQPQHF
CDR3nt: TGTGCCAGCATAGACCGGGACAGGAGATATCAGCCCCAGCATTTT

d_gene: -
j_gene: TRBJ2-2
v_gene: TRBV2
CDR3aa: CASSQGSGELFF
CDR3nt: TGTGCCAGCAGTCAGGGCTCCGGGGAGCTGTTTTTT

d_gene: -
j_gene: TRBJ2-7
v_gene: TRBV5-1
CDR3aa: CASSPIKAGVSYEQYF
CDR3nt: TGCGCCAGCAGCCCAATTAAAGCGGGCGTCTCCTACGAGCAGTACTTC

d_gene: TRBD1
j_gene: TRBJ2-7
v_gene: TRBV18
CDR3aa: CASSPPAGGHEQYF
CDR3nt: TGTGCCAGCTCACCACCCGCAGGGGGCCACGAGCAGTACTTC

d_gene: -
j_gene: TRBJ2-1
v_gene: TRBV29-1
CDR3aa: CSVGGLRDNEQFF
CDR3nt: TGCAGCGTTGGAGGCCTCCGGGACAATGAGCAGTTCTTC

d_gene: TRBD1
j_gene: TRBJ2-3
v_gene: TRBV6-1
CDR3aa: CASSLRDRGPDTQYF
CDR3nt: TGTGCCAGCAGCCTCCGGGACAGGGGGCCAGATACGCAGTATTTT

d_gene: -
j_gene: TRBJ1-2
v_gene: TRBV4-1
CDR3aa: CASSQESGRYGYTF
CDR3nt: TGCGCCAGCAGCCAAGAGTCGGGGAGATATGGCTACACCTTC

d_gene: -
j_gene: TRBJ1-1
v_gene: TRBV19
CDR3aa: CASGGGADTEAFF
CDR3nt: TGTGCCAGTGGAGGGGGGGCTGACACTGAAGCTTTCTTT

d_gene: -
j_gene: TRBJ1-2
v_gene: TRBV5-6
CDR3aa: CASSGPGDKETF
CDR3nt: TGTGCCAGCAGCGGTCCGGGAGACAAAGAAACCTTC

d_gene: -
j_gene: TRBJ2-7
v_gene: TRBV11-2
CDR3aa: CASSPSYVHEQYF
CDR3nt: TGTGCCAGCAGCCCGTCTTATGTCCACGAGCAGTACTTC

d_gene: TRBD1
j_gene: TRBJ2-1
v_gene: TRBV6-5
CDR3aa: CASSRDRDPLNEQFF
CDR3nt: TGTGCCAGCAGCCGGGACAGGGACCCCCTTAATGAGCAGTTCTTC

d_gene: -
j_gene: TRBJ2-1
v_gene: TRBV10-3
CDR3aa: CAISGLYLGLFF
CDR3nt: TGTGCCATCAGTGGCCTATATTTGGGCCTGTTCTTC

d_gene: TRBD2
j_gene: TRBJ2-3
v_gene: TRBV30
CDR3aa: CAWSRGGGPADTQYF
CDR3nt: TGTGCCTGGAGTCGGGGGGGAGGGCCAGCAGATACGCAGTATTTT

d_gene: TRBD1
j_gene: TRBJ2-7
v_gene: TRBV14
CDR3aa: CASSQGQGARQYF
CDR3nt: TGTGCCAGCAGCCAAGGACAGGGGGCGAGGCAGTACTTC

d_gene: -
j_gene: TRBJ1-1
v_gene: TRBV6-5
CDR3aa: CASSYFSGANTEAFF
CDR3nt: TGTGCCAGCAGTTACTTTTCAGGGGCGAACACTGAAGCTTTCTTT

d_gene: TRBD2
j_gene: TRBJ2-3
v_gene: TRBV4-1
CDR3aa: CASSTQKWRGASTDTQYF
CDR3nt: TGCGCCAGCAGTACTCAAAAGTGGCGGGGGGCTAGCACAGATACGCAGTATTTT

d_gene: -
j_gene: TRBJ1-3
v_gene: TRBV6-5
CDR3aa: CASSPPAGPVGTIYF
CDR3nt: TGTGCCAGCAGTCCTCCCGCGGGGCCCGTGGGGACCATATATTTT

d_gene: -
j_gene: TRBJ2-1
v_gene: TRBV9
CDR3aa: CASSSDNEQFF
CDR3nt: TGTGCCAGCAGCTCGGACAATGAGCAGTTCTTC

d_gene: TRBD1
j_gene: TRBJ2-7
v_gene: TRBV7-9
CDR3aa: CASTETGALDTYEQYF
CDR3nt: TGTGCCAGCACCGAAACAGGGGCTCTAGATACCTACGAGCAGTACTTC

d_gene: -
j_gene: TRBJ1-2
v_gene: TRBV4-2
CDR3aa: CASSQDGEGYYGYTF
CDR3nt: TGTGCCAGCAGCCAAGATGGGGAGGGTTACTATGGCTACACCTTC

d_gene: -
j_gene: TRBJ1-1
v_gene: TRBV7-9
CDR3aa: CASSFSTVRNTEAFF
CDR3nt: TGTGCCAGCAGCTTTTCGACAGTGAGGAACACTGAAGCTTTCTTT

d_gene: -
j_gene: TRBJ1-1
v_gene: TRBV10-3
CDR3aa: CAISEAGSSTEAFF
CDR3nt: TGTGCCATCAGTGAGGCAGGGTCGAGCACTGAAGCTTTCTTT

d_gene: -
j_gene: TRBJ2-7
v_gene: TRBV7-2
CDR3aa: CASSLLTWAGEQYF
CDR3nt: TGTGCCAGCAGCTTATTAACCTGGGCGGGTGAGCAGTACTTC

d_gene: -
j_gene: TRBJ2-1
v_gene: TRBV4-3
CDR3aa: CASSQERDWDNEQFF
CDR3nt: TGCGCCAGCAGCCAAGAGCGGGACTGGGACAATGAGCAGTTCTTC

d_gene: -
j_gene: TRBJ1-1
v_gene: TRBV7-3
CDR3aa: CASSLNLRTEAFF
CDR3nt: TGTGCCAGCAGCTTAAACTTGCGGACTGAAGCTTTCTTT

d_gene: -
j_gene: TRBJ2-1
v_gene: TRBV18
CDR3aa: CASSPPKGGNYNEQFF
CDR3nt: TGTGCCAGCTCACCACCGAAAGGGGGAAACTACAATGAGCAGTTCTTC

d_gene: TRBD2
j_gene: TRBJ2-1
v_gene: TRBV7-9
CDR3aa: CASSAGGNEQFF
CDR3nt: TGTGCCAGCAGCGCGGGGGGGAATGAGCAGTTCTTC

d_gene: TRBD1
j_gene: TRBJ2-1
v_gene: TRBV29-1
CDR3aa: CSVDRSGQYNEQFF
CDR3nt: TGCAGCGTTGATAGGTCGGGACAGTACAATGAGCAGTTCTTC

d_gene: -
j_gene: TRBJ2-6
v_gene: TRBV30
CDR3aa: CAWSVFSVSGANVLTF
CDR3nt: TGTGCCTGGAGTGTATTCAGTGTTTCTGGGGCCAACGTCCTGACTTTC

d_gene: TRBD2
j_gene: TRBJ2-7
v_gene: TRBV7-9
CDR3aa: CASSQELGAGVYEQYF
CDR3nt: TGCGCCAGCAGCCAAGAGTTAGGAGCGGGGGTATACGAGCAGTACTTC

d_gene: TRBD1
j_gene: TRBJ1-1
v_gene: TRBV7-3
CDR3aa: CASSSGTGEAFF
CDR3nt: TGTGCCAGCAGCTCCGGGACAGGAGAAGCTTTCTTT

d_gene: -
j_gene: TRBJ2-2
v_gene: TRBV19
CDR3aa: CASNWAAGELFF
CDR3nt: TGTGCCAGTAACTGGGCAGCCGGGGAGCTGTTTTTT

d_gene: TRBD2
j_gene: TRBJ2-5
v_gene: TRBV10-1
CDR3aa: CASFGLAGLQETQYF
CDR3nt: TGCGCCAGCTTTGGACTAGCGGGACTCCAAGAGACCCAGTACTTC

d_gene: TRBD1
j_gene: TRBJ2-5
v_gene: TRBV9
CDR3aa: CASSVTGTGDETQYF
CDR3nt: TGTGCCAGCAGCGTAACCGGGACAGGGGATGAGACCCAGTACTTC

d_gene: -
j_gene: TRBJ1-2
v_gene: TRBV30
CDR3aa: CAWSVGGSNYGYTF
CDR3nt: TGTGCCTGGAGTGTCGGGGGGTCTAACTATGGCTACACCTTC

d_gene: -
j_gene: TRBJ1-5
v_gene: TRBV6-1
CDR3aa: CASSEAQSGPLRSQHF
CDR3nt: TGTGCCAGCAGTGAAGCGCAGTCAGGGCCGCTAAGGTCCCAGCATTTT